This T cell receptor beta chain appears in the sequencing data of a study of T cell responses to AZD1222 COVID-19 vaccine. About this clone itself: Its matching antigen is unknown.

Germline V CDR1 and CDR2: LGHDT, YNNKEL (reference sequence). V was shortened by 7 bases and J by 7 bases, with 20 bases between the two germline ends. CDR3 length equals 16 residues. This table comes from immunoSEQ multiplex PCR, and its TCRdb copy is limited to in-frame clones, with some not included. This sample has some 150,000 clones, with around 88% found just once. Study results and limitations: Donors were mostly white British, more females; clonal diversity possibly underestimated. Receipt of two AZD1222 doses was followed by a rise in Spike-specific TCR breadth and depth.

The clonotype was recovered from an adult in good health. This chain uses TRBV3-1 (or the pseudogene TRBV3-2) with TRBJ1-6; possible D gene TRBD1, 5 bases. The material sequenced was peripheral blood, taken on day 0 of MenACWY control vaccination. CDR3 in amino acids: CASTNAGGAGNSPLHF. In DNA, the CDR3 is TGTGCCAGCACTAACGCGGGTGGGGCCGGAAATTCACCCCTCCACTTT.